This T cell receptor (beta chain) emerged from a study of blood T cell repertoires in COVID-19. Clones were sequenced by immunoSEQ multiplex PCR, and TCRdb holds only the in-frame ones, with some missing. The repertoire consists of roughly 5,000 clones, with around 85% occurring once and the leading ten covering about 12%. The receptor was isolated from a human donor in a cohort sampled during active COVID-19. Specimen: peripheral blood.

The CDR3 reads CASSRRTGTGELFF. The CDR3 coding sequence is TGTGCCAGCAGCCGCCGCACGGGGACCGGGGAGCTGTTTTTT. V usage is TRBV3-1 (or the pseudogene TRBV3-2) and J usage is TRBJ2-2; the D gene is possibly TRBD2 (5 bases). V lost 4 bases, J lost 5 bases, and 11 bases lay in between. Germline V gene lookup returns CDR1 LGHDT and CDR2 YNNKEL (reference sequence). The CDR3 totals 14 residues.